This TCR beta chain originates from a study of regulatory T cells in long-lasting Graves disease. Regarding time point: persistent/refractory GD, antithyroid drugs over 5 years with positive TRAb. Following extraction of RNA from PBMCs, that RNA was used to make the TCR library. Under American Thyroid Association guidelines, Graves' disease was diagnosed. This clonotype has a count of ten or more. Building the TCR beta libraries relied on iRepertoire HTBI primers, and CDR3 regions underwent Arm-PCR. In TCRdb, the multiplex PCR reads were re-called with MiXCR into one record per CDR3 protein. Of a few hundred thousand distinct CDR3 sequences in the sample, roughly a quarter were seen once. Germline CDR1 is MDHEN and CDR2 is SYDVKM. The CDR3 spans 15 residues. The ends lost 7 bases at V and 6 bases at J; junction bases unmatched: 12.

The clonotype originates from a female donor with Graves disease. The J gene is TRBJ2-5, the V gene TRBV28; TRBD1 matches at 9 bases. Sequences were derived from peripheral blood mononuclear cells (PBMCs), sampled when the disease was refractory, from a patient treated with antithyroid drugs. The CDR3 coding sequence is TGTGCCAGCAAGTTCCGAACAGGGGGCCGGCAGACCCAGTACTTC. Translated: CASKFRTGGRQTQYF.